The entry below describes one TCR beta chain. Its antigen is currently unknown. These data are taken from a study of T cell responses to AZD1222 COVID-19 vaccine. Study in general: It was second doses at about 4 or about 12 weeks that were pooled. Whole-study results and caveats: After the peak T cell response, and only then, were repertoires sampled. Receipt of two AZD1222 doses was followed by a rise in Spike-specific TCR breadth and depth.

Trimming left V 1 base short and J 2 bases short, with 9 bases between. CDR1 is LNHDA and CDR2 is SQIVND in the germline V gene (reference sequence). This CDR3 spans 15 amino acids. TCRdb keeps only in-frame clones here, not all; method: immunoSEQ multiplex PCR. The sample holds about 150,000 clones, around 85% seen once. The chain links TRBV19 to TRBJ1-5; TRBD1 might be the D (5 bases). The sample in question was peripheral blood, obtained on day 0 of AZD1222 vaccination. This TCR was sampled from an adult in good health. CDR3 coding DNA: TGTGCCAGTAGTATAGCGGGCAGGGGCAATCAGCCCCAGCATTTT. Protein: CASSIAGRGNQPQHF.